These T cell receptor beta chains were read from a single sample in a study of T cells after yellow fever vaccination. From the 5' RACE reads, TCRdb called clonotypes with MiXCR, one entry per CDR3 protein. This sample has fewer than 450,000 distinct CDR3 sequences, with approximately 8% found just once. The starting material was PBMCs, obtained approximately 47 days after the first yellow fever vaccination. Source of these receptors: a man in his late teens or twenties who received the YFV17D yellow fever vaccine. Each CDR3 is given with its conserved first and last residue. A D gene is named only where the DNA matches it firmly. A row's size may be missing; if present it is once, few, many or a size class.

V gene,clone size,D gene,J gene,CDR3 DNA,CDR3 protein
TRBV12-3/TRBV12-4,few,.,TRBJ1-5,TGTGCCAGCAGTTTCCAGGGCGGACAGCCCCAGCATTTT,CASSFQGGQPQHF
TRBV7-2,.,TRBD1,TRBJ2-7,TGTGCCAGTCAGGGGGTGACAGCCCTACGAGCGTACTTC,CASQGVTALRAYF
TRBV2,few,.,TRBJ1-1,TGTGCCAGCAGTGAATCGCAGTCTTCATCAGCTTTCTTT,CASSESQSSSAFF
TRBV6-1,many,TRBD1,TRBJ2-2,TGTGCCAGCAGTGTCGACAGGGGTCACGGGGAGCTGTTTTTT,CASSVDRGHGELFF
TRBV6-2/TRBV6-3,.,.,TRBJ2-1,TGTGCCAGCGGCACCCTCGGGGGCCCTCGGAATGAGCAGTTCTTC,CASGTLGGPRNEQFF
TRBV7-2,few,.,TRBJ2-3,TGTGCCAGCAGCTTACGTCTTCAGGGCTCGGGCACAGATACGCAGTATTTT,CASSLRLQGSGTDTQYF
TRBV5-6,.,TRBD1,TRBJ2-7,TGTGCCAGCAGTGGACAGGGCAAGTTCTACGAGCAGTACTTC,CASSGQGKFYEQYF
TRBV3-1,.,TRBD1,TRBJ2-5,TGTGCCAGCAGCCTCGGACAGGGAGGTCGAGAGACCCAGTACTTC,CASSLGQGGRETQYF
TRBV7-2,few,.,TRBJ2-3,TGTGCCAGCAGCTTTCTCATATTAGAGTTAGGGACAGATACGCAGTATTTT,CASSFLILELGTDTQYF
TRBV4-1,.,.,TRBJ2-5,TGCGCCAGCAGCCAAAACCCAAGGGCGGGAGAGACCCAGTACTTC,CASSQNPRAGETQYF
TRBV20-1,.,.,TRBJ2-5,TGCAGTGCTAGATCAATACAGGGAGGGGAGACCCAGTACTTC,CSARSIQGGETQYF
TRBV4-1,many,.,TRBJ2-5,TGCGCCAGCAGCCAAGTAAGGGGTCAAGAGACCCAGTACTTC,CASSQVRGQETQYF
TRBV7-9,many,.,TRBJ2-2,TGTGCCAGCAGCTTCTGGGAGGCCGGGGAGCTGTTTTTT,CASSFWEAGELFF
TRBV20-1,few,.,TRBJ1-2,TGCAGTGCTAGGACGGAGGGAATTTCCTATGGCTACACCTTC,CSARTEGISYGYTF
TRBV28,.,.,TRBJ1-4,TGTGCCAGCAGGGACAGTGATAATGAAAAACTGTTTTTT,CASRDSDNEKLFF
TRBV20-1,few,TRBD1,TRBJ2-3,TGCAGTGCTAGAGATTGGCAGGGGGCTACAGATACGCAGTATTTT,CSARDWQGATDTQYF
TRBV27,few,.,TRBJ2-7,TGTGCCAGCAGTTTGTTCGGGGGTCCGGGCGGCTACGAGCAGTACTTC,CASSLFGGPGGYEQYF
TRBV18,.,.,TRBJ2-7,TGTGCCAGCTCACCCCCCCCCGGACAGACCTACGAGCAGTACTTC,CASSPPPGQTYEQYF
TRBV6-1,.,TRBD1,TRBJ2-5,TGTGCCAGCACCCTTCTCCGGGACAGCGGCGGAGAGACCCAGTACTTC,CASTLLRDSGGETQYF
TRBV5-1,few,.,TRBJ1-1,TGCGCCAGCAGCTTGGCCAATAGGAACACTGAAGCTTTCTTT,CASSLANRNTEAFF
TRBV5-1,.,.,TRBJ1-2,TGCGCCAGCAGCCCCCGAGATGCGGGAGGCTACACCTTC,CASSPRDAGGYTF
TRBV7-2,.,TRBD2,TRBJ2-5,TGTGCCAGCAGCTGGCGGGGGACGGACCCTGGGGAAGAGACCCAGTACTTC,CASSWRGTDPGEETQYF
TRBV4-1,.,TRBD1,TRBJ1-2,TGCGCCAGCAGCCAAGGGGACAGGGGGACGGGGGACTATGGCTACACCTTC,CASSQGDRGTGDYGYTF
TRBV5-6,.,.,TRBJ1-2,TGTGCCAGCAGCTTGGTTCAACAGGGAATCGGCACTGGCTACACCTTC,CASSLVQQGIGTGYTF
TRBV20-1,few,.,TRBJ1-5,TGCAGTGCTAGTAGGGGGACGACCTATAGCAATCAGCCCCAGCATTTT,CSASRGTTYSNQPQHF
TRBV7-3,few,TRBD2,TRBJ2-2,TGTGCCAGCAGGAGGCGCGGGGGGGCCGACGGGGAGCTGTTTTTT,CASRRRGGADGELFF
TRBV3-1,.,TRBD1,TRBJ1-1,TGTGCCACCAGCCAAGCTGGGACAGGGGGCACTGAAGCTTTCTTT,CATSQAGTGGTEAFF
TRBV4-1,few,.,TRBJ2-2,TGCGCCAGCAGCCAAGAAGGGGGGATGACAGGGGAGCTGTTTTTT,CASSQEGGMTGELFF
TRBV20-1,.,.,TRBJ1-2,TGCAGTGCAAAAACCCAGGGGATCTACTGCTTC,CSAKTQGIYCF
TRBV20-1,.,.,TRBJ1-2,TGCAGTGCTAGAGATATCGGAACCGTAGTTTTGTATGGCTACACCTTC,CSARDIGTVVLYGYTF
TRBV5-1,many,.,TRBJ1-5,TGCGCCAGCAGCCCCGGGGGGGGCGATCAGCCCCAGCATTTT,CASSPGGGDQPQHF
TRBV7-8,medium-sized,.,TRBJ1-1,TGTGCCAGCAGCTCCTACAGCGTAAAACCTGAAGCTTTCTTT,CASSSYSVKPEAFF
TRBV27,.,.,TRBJ1-1,TGTGCCAGCAGTCTCGTGCGCTACACTGAAGCTTTCTTT,CASSLVRYTEAFF
TRBV19,few,.,TRBJ2-1,TGTGCCAGTAGTATCGCGACGGACTCATACAATGAGCAGTTCTTC,CASSIATDSYNEQFF
TRBV19,many,.,TRBJ1-2,TGTGCCAGTAAAGGGCCCGACTACACCTTC,CASKGPDYTF
TRBV5-5,few,TRBD1,TRBJ1-3,TGTGCCAGCAGCCTGGGACAGGGAATACTTACTGGAAACACCATATATTTT,CASSLGQGILTGNTIYF
TRBV12-3/TRBV12-4,.,TRBD2,TRBJ2-3,TGTGCCAGCGGAACTAGCGGGGGGGCAGATACGCAGTATTTT,CASGTSGGADTQYF
TRBV18,few,.,TRBJ2-1,TGTGCCAGCTCACCACGAGGGGATCAGGGGCTTCGGAGCTCCTACAATGAGCAGTTCTTC,CASSPRGDQGLRSSYNEQFF
TRBV7-9,.,.,TRBJ2-5,TGTGCCAGCAGCTTAGTTCCCCACCGAGAGACCCAGTACTTC,CASSLVPHRETQYF
TRBV4-3,few,.,TRBJ2-1,TGCGCCAGCAGCCAAGCAAGAGATATCTACAATGAGCAGTTCTTC,CASSQARDIYNEQFF
TRBV12-3/TRBV12-4,.,.,TRBJ2-3,TGTGCCAGCAGTTCCAACCGGTGGGGCAGTGGATACACAGATACGCAGTATTTT,CASSSNRWGSGYTDTQYF
TRBV20-1,few,.,TRBJ1-2,TGCAGTGCTAGAGACCAGCTAAACTATGGCTACACCTTC,CSARDQLNYGYTF
TRBV9,many,TRBD1,TRBJ2-1,TGTGCCAGCAGCGTAGTTGTTGGGACAGCATACAATGAGCAGTTCTTC,CASSVVVGTAYNEQFF
TRBV9,many,TRBD1,TRBJ2-7,TGTGCCAGCAGCCCAAGGGACAGGGTACTGTACGAGCAGTACTTC,CASSPRDRVLYEQYF
TRBV7-2,few,.,TRBJ2-3,TGTGCCAGCAGTCTCAAAAAGGGCGGAAGCACAGATACGCAGTATTTT,CASSLKKGGSTDTQYF
TRBV4-2,few,TRBD1,TRBJ2-7,TGTGCCAGCAGCCAGTCCGGACAGGGTCACTACGAGCAGTACTTC,CASSQSGQGHYEQYF
TRBV4-3,many,.,TRBJ1-6,TGCGCCAGCAGCCAAGCCCTAAGCTCCTATAATTCACCCCTCCACTTT,CASSQALSSYNSPLHF
TRBV7-2,.,.,TRBJ2-4,TGTGCCAGCAGCTTGATTTTGGGTGTCCAAAACATTCAGTACTTC,CASSLILGVQNIQYF
TRBV12-5,few,.,TRBJ1-1,TGTGCTAGTGGTTCGGAGGGTTTGTGGACTGAAGCTTTCTTT,CASGSEGLWTEAFF
TRBV4-3,.,.,TRBJ2-5,TGCGCCAGCAGCCAAGATCGGACGGGTGAGACCCAGTACTTC,CASSQDRTGETQYF
TRBV4-2,few,.,TRBJ1-3,TGTGCCAGCAGCCCGAGATATCGAGCTTTGAAGGGAAACACCATATATTTT,CASSPRYRALKGNTIYF
TRBV5-1,.,.,TRBJ2-5,TGCGCCAGCAGCTTGCTGGGGTCGGAGACCCAGTACTTC,CASSLLGSETQYF
TRBV4-1,few,.,TRBJ1-5,TGCGCCAGCAGCCAAGGCTCACCGAGAACAGGGATTGGGGGACAGCCCCAGCATTTT,CASSQGSPRTGIGGQPQHF
TRBV7-3,few,.,TRBJ2-2,TGTGCCAGCAGCTCCCGGACCACCGGGGAGCTGTTTTTT,CASSSRTTGELFF
TRBV4-3,few,TRBD1,TRBJ2-6,TGCGCCAGCAGCCAAGATGGGACAGGCTTATGGGCCAACGTCCTGACTTTC,CASSQDGTGLWANVLTF
TRBV7-2,few,TRBD1,TRBJ2-3,TGTGCCAGCAGAAGAGACAGGGGGCTCGCAGATACGCAGTATTTT,CASRRDRGLADTQYF